This is a list of T cell receptor beta chains from one sample in a study of blood T cell repertoires in COVID-19. TCRdb keeps only in-frame clones here, not all; method: immunoSEQ multiplex PCR. The sample shows about 300,000 clones, approximately 90% of them seen only once. The sample taken for sequencing was peripheral blood. The receptors shown here come from a woman in her fifties or sixties with COVID-19, enrolled during active disease. CDR3s include the opening cysteine and the closing phenylalanine or tryptophan. The order of the fields is V gene, D gene, J gene, clone size, CDR3 protein, CDR3 DNA. A D gene is named only where the DNA matches it firmly. Expanded clones get a size class; other rows say once, few or many, or leave the size out.

>TRBV7-9|-|TRBJ2-7|once
CASSSTQSTLGVYEQYF
TGTGCCAGCAGCTCAACCCAATCTACACTTGGAGTCTACGAGCAGTACTTC
>TRBV27|TRBD2|TRBJ2-5|-
CASRLAGVETQYF
TGTGCCAGCAGACTAGCGGGCGTAGAGACCCAGTACTTC
>TRBV30|-|TRBJ1-3|-
CAWSGNQGSGNTIYF
TGTGCCTGGAGTGGAAATCAGGGAAGCGGAAACACCATATATTTT
>TRBV24-1|TRBD2|TRBJ2-1|-
CATSDPPSGRAGEQFF
TGTGCCACCAGTGATCCTCCTAGCGGGAGGGCGGGTGAGCAGTTCTTC
>TRBV4-3|-|TRBJ1-4|-
CASSQSRQPNEKLFF
TGCGCCAGCAGCCAGTCTAGGCAGCCTAATGAAAAACTGTTTTTT
>TRBV20-1|-|TRBJ1-1|-
CSASKGFTEAFF
TGCAGTGCTAGTAAGGGGTTCACTGAAGCTTTCTTT
>TRBV7-2|-|TRBJ2-5|-
CASSLVPVVVQETQYF
TGTGCCAGCAGCTTAGTGCCCGTAGTAGTCCAAGAGACCCAGTACTTC
>TRBV3-1/TRBV3-2|TRBD1|TRBJ1-1|-
CASSHSRDRGRPEAFF
TGTGCCAGCAGCCACAGCCGGGACAGGGGGCGTCCTGAAGCTTTCTTT
>TRBV5-1|TRBD1|TRBJ2-7|-
CASSLALTGGAAYEQYF
TGCGCCAGCAGCTTGGCCCTTACAGGGGGCGCGGCCTACGAGCAGTACTTC
>TRBV7-2|-|TRBJ1-1|-
CASSYRASNTEAFF
TGTGCCAGCAGCTACAGGGCCTCCAACACTGAAGCTTTCTTT